This TCR beta chain was captured in a study of response to subunit inactivated influenza vaccine. This clonotype was found a few times. The CDR3 is 17 amino acids. The ends lost 3 bases at V and 2 bases at J; junction bases unmatched: 9. Germline-derived CDR1 and CDR2 are LNHNV and YYDKDF (reference sequence). One entry per CDR3 protein results from TCRdb running MiXCR on the RT-PCR reads. The repertoire holds more than 600,000 distinct CDR3 sequences, with less than 20% as singletons. V gene TRBV15 combines with J gene TRBJ1-3, with 8 bases aligning to TRBD1. The sequence came from a man aged 45-65 years who received an inactivated influenza vaccine. Source: PBMCs from blood, taken less than 6 days after vaccination. CDR3 DNA: TGTGCCACCAGCAGGTGGACAGGGTCGGTCCCTGGAAACACCATATATTTT. Amino acids: CATSRWTGSVPGNTIYF.